The next 30 T cell receptor beta chains were all read from a single sample in a study of T cell repertoires in cytomegalovirus infection. For these receptors, no antigen is known. From the reads, TCRdb called clonotypes with MiXCR, one entry per CDR3 protein. The sample shows roughly 990,000 distinct CDR3 sequences, around 32% of them seen only once. Sample: cultured CD8+ T cells from PBMCs, taken from culture after CMV antigen stimulation. These TCRs come from a human donor in good health (CMV status not recorded). Some clones in this sample may be carry-over from other donors' samples.

The rearrangement links TRBV7-6 to TRBJ1-5, with D possibly being TRBD1 (5 bases). V was pared by 8 bases and J by 6 bases, with 29 bases between. CDR3 length: 18 residues. CDR1 is SGHVS and CDR2 is FNYEAQ in the germline V gene. The DNA of the CDR3 is TGTGCCAGCTCCCTGCCCCCCACGTCCGGACATAAGGTTCAGCCCCAGCATTTT. Its protein is CASSLPPTSGHKVQPQHF.

V gene TRBV27 combines with J gene TRBJ1-1; 8 positions agree with TRBD1. Germline assignment: CDR1 MNHEY and CDR2 SMNVEV (reference sequence). J gave up 3 bases and V 3 bases, and 6 bases lay outside the gene matches. The CDR3 sequence is 15 residues long. For the CDR3, the DNA is TGTGCCAGCAGTTTCAGGGGGCAGGCGGACACTGAAGCTTTCTTT. This sequence encodes CASSFRGQADTEAFF.

The chain links TRBV29-1 to TRBJ2-7, with 11 nucleotides matching TRBD2. Germline values: CDR1 SQVTM, CDR2 ANQGSEA. After removal of 6 bases from V and 2 bases from J, the junction contained 6 bases not matched to a gene. The CDR3 contains 14 residues. The CDR3 DNA follows: TGCAGCGTACCTAGCGGGGGGCCTGCCTACGAGCAGTACTTC. Its protein is CSVPSGGPAYEQYF.

Details on this clonotype: Since a much larger clone is just one base distant, this may be a read error. This sequence joins TRBV28 and TRBJ1-1; D is possibly TRBD1 (5 bases). CDR3 length equals 15 residues. Germline CDR1 and CDR2: MDHEN and SYDVKM. Here the CDR3 reads CASSALQDTNAEAFF. The CDR3 DNA reads as TGTGCCAGCAGTGCCTTACAGGACACGAACGCTGAAGCTTTCTTT.

In DNA, the CDR3 is TGTGCCAGCAGCTCCTACCGGGACAGGGAGGGCTATGGCTACACCTTC. Its protein product is CASSSYRDREGYGYTF. The chain has TRBV7-6 and TRBJ1-2; 9 bases fit TRBD1. This CDR3 has 16 amino acids. V shed 4 bases and J 4 bases; nucleotides not matched to a gene: 10. Germline V gene lookup returns CDR1 SGHVS and CDR2 FNYEAQ. Complete variable domain (other parts from reference TRBV7-6 and TRBJ1-2): GAGVSQSPRYKVTKRGQDVALRCDPISGHVSLYWYRQALGQGPEFLTYFNYEAQQDKSGLPNDRFSAERPEGSISTLTIQRTEQRDSAMYRCASSSYRDREGYGYTFGSGTRLTVV.

This clonotype occurred a few times. For the CDR3, the DNA is TGTGCCAGCAGTTACGCGACAGGGGGGGCAGATACGCAGTATTTT. Translation: CASSYATGGADTQYF. The chain joins TRBV6-5 to TRBJ2-3, with 9 bases aligning to TRBD1. The CDR3 contains 15 residues. The germline V gene has CDR1 MNHEY and CDR2 SVGAGI. J was trimmed by 4 bases and V by 2 bases; bases with no gene match: 4.

V gene TRBV6-2 or TRBV6-3 combines with J gene TRBJ1-1; maybe TRBD1 (5 bases). Trimming stripped 0 bases from V and 3 bases from J, with 11 bases between. Germline V gene data show CDR1 as MNHEY and CDR2 as SVGEGT. The CDR3 runs 15 residues. CDR3 sequence reads: CASSYSDIVDTEAFF. The CDR3 coding sequence is TGTGCCAGCAGTTACTCGGACATTGTGGACACTGAAGCTTTCTTT.

The chain employs TRBV27 and TRBJ2-5; D not resolved. Germline V gives CDR1 MNHEY, CDR2 SMNVEV (reference sequence). With 5 bases removed from V and 0 bases from J, the gap between germline ends came to 25 bases. This CDR3 comprises 19 residues. The CDR3 here is CASSPSRHGGAEYQETQYF. The CDR3 DNA reads as TGTGCCAGCAGTCCCTCGCGACATGGTGGAGCCGAGTACCAAGAGACCCAGTACTTC.

This clonotype was seen a few times. V is TRBV28 and J is TRBJ1-5; 7 bases line up with TRBD1. The trim removed 5 bases at V and 4 bases at J, leaving 8 bases unmatched. CDR1 is MDHEN and CDR2 is SYDVKM in the germline V gene. The CDR3 is 15 residues long. CDR3 region: CASSNRQGRNQPQHF. The CDR3 DNA sequence: TGTGCCAGCAGTAACAGACAGGGTAGGAATCAGCCCCAGCATTTT.

The chain employs TRBV7-9 and TRBJ2-1; 9 bases match TRBD1. This CDR3 has 15 amino acids. CDR1 and CDR2 (germline): SEHNR, FQNEAQ (reference sequence). The V segment lost 5 bases and the J segment 3 bases; nucleotides outside the gene matches: 5. The CDR3 DNA follows: TGTGCCAGCAGCCCCCGGGACAGGGTCTACAATGAGCAGTTCTTC. Translated, it gives CASSPRDRVYNEQFF.

The J gene is TRBJ2-1, the V gene TRBV6-1; the D gene is possibly TRBD1 (6 bases). Trimming took off 7 bases at V and 6 bases at J, with 13 bases between the two ends. The CDR3 contains 13 residues. Germline lookup yields CDR1 MNHNS and CDR2 SASEGT. CDR3: CASTQGHLNEQFF. The CDR3 DNA follows: TGTGCCAGCACCCAGGGACACCTCAATGAGCAGTTCTTC.

This clonotype has only a few counts. The rearrangement links TRBV4-1 to TRBJ2-7; 9 bases match TRBD1. The trim removed 1 base at V and 2 bases at J, leaving 6 bases unmatched. Germline V CDR1 and CDR2: MGHRA, YSYEKL. The CDR3 length is 16 residues. The CDR3 nucleotides read TGCGCCAGCAGCCAAGTAAGGGGGACAGGGACCTACGAGCAGTACTTC. It yields the protein CASSQVRGTGTYEQYF.

This clonotype was counted only a few times. The chain is built from TRBV2 and TRBJ1-1, with D possibly being TRBD1 (5 bases). The length of the CDR3 is 15 residues. Per the germline V gene, CDR1 is SNHLY and CDR2 is FYNNEI. V lost 2 bases, J lost 1 base, and 11 bases lay in between. CDR3 in DNA: TGTGCCAGCAGTGAATACCGGGACCCGAACACTGAAGCTTTCTTT. Its protein product is CASSEYRDPNTEAFF.

J is TRBJ2-2 and V is TRBV2; D assignment may be TRBD1 or TRBD2 (5 bases each). The CDR3 consists of 15 residues. The V end was cut by 8 bases, the J end by 6 bases, with 19 bases between. Germline V gene sequence: CDR1 SNHLY, CDR2 FYNNEI. The CDR3 sequence is CASQVPGPRAGELFF. DNA for the CDR3: TGTGCCAGCCAGGTACCGGGACCAAGGGCCGGGGAGCTGTTTTTT.

This clonotype was picked up a small number of times. J is TRBJ1-5 and V is TRBV6-4, with D unresolved. This CDR3 spans 14 amino acids. Germline V lookup: CDR1 MRHNA, CDR2 SNTAGT. Trimming stripped 2 bases from V and 0 bases from J, with 5 bases between. The CDR3 DNA follows: TGTGCCAGCAGTGACGACCATAGCAATCAGCCCCAGCATTTT. Its protein is CASSDDHSNQPQHF.

This sequence joins TRBV7-6 and TRBJ2-5; 8 bases map to TRBD2. The V gene end was trimmed by 3 bases and the J gene end by 4 bases; junction bases not matched to a gene: 4. The CDR3 has 14 amino acids. CDR1 and CDR2 from the germline V gene are SGHVS and FNYEAQ. In nucleotides, the CDR3 is TGTGCCAGCAGCTTGTCCGGGACTAGAGAGACCCAGTACTTC. This gives the protein CASSLSGTRETQYF.

The table lists this clonotype with a few counts. This chain links TRBV6-1 with TRBJ2-6; 7 nucleotides align to TRBD1. The germline V gene encodes CDR1 MNHNS and CDR2 SASEGT. This CDR3 has 20 amino acids. V lost 7 bases to trimming and J lost 2 bases; unmatched junction nucleotides: 20. This CDR3 reads CASTTTLLTGPGTGANVLTF. Here the CDR3 DNA reads TGTGCCAGCACCACGACATTGTTGACAGGGCCCGGTACTGGGGCCAACGTCCTGACTTTC.

The gene calls are TRBV5-4 and TRBJ1-2; 7 nucleotides agree with TRBD1. This CDR3 is 16 amino acids long. CDR1 is SGHNT and CDR2 is YYREEE in the germline V gene (reference sequence). With 5 bases clipped from V and 1 base from J, the junction kept 11 bases outside the gene matches. The CDR3 DNA reads TGTGCCAGCAGTTTGTTGGGCAGGGGGTATAACTATGGCTACACCTTC. Translated, it gives CASSLLGRGYNYGYTF.

V gene TRBV24-1 combines with J gene TRBJ2-2, with D unclear. This CDR3 contains 13 residues. Trimming stripped 3 bases from V and 4 bases from J, with 5 bases between. Germline V gives CDR1 KGHDR, CDR2 SFDVKD. CDR3 DNA: TGTGCCACCAGTGATACCTCCACCGGGGAGCTGTTTTTT. This encodes CATSDTSTGELFF.

Many counts were recorded for this clonotype. V usage is TRBV7-9 and J usage is TRBJ1-2; D ambiguous. Germline CDR1 SEHNR, CDR2 FQNEAQ (reference sequence). The ends were cut back, 5 bases at V and 10 bases at J, with 14 bases in the middle. The CDR3 sequence is 12 residues long. Here the CDR3 DNA reads TGTGCCAGCAGCGCGGGCCCGGATGACTACACCTTC. It encodes CASSAGPDDYTF.

The DNA of the CDR3 is TGTGCCAGCAGCTTAAAAGGGGGCTCTGGGGCCAACGTCCTGACTTTC. Amino acid sequence: CASSLKGGSGANVLTF. The chain recombines TRBV7-3 with TRBJ2-6, with a weak D call TRBD1 (6 bases). Trimming left V 1 base short and J 0 bases short, with 7 bases between. The CDR3 runs to 16 residues. CDR1 is SGHTA and CDR2 is FQGTGA in the germline V gene.

This clonotype was seen a few times. The gene calls are TRBV7-2 and TRBJ2-5; D could derive from TRBD1 or TRBD2 (5 bases each). CDR3 length: 15 amino acids. CDR1 is SGHTA, CDR2 FQGNSA, per germline. V shed 3 bases and J shed 4 bases, with 15 bases lying between them. CDR3 residues: CASSLGVYRGETQYF. The DNA of the CDR3 is TGTGCCAGCAGCTTGGGGGTATACCGGGGAGAGACCCAGTACTTC. Using reference TRBV7-2 and TRBJ2-5 for the parts outside the CDR3, the full variable domain is GAGVSQSPSNKVTEKGKDVELRCDPISGHTALYWYRQSLGQGLEFLIYFQGNSAPDKSGLPSDRFSAERTGGSVSTLTIQRTQQEDSAVYLCASSLGVYRGETQYFGPGTRLLVL.

About this clonotype itself: A much larger clone differs from this one at a single base, so this may be a read error. The V call is TRBV7-8, the J call TRBJ2-1, with 7 bases aligning to TRBD1. The CDR3 length is 12 residues. Germline V gene lookup returns CDR1 SGHVS and CDR2 FQNEAQ. V was pared by 1 base and J by 9 bases, with 0 bases of the junction left unmatched. The CDR3 region is CASSLEGAEQFF. For the CDR3, the DNA is TGTGCCAGCAGCTTAGAGGGGGCTGAGCAGTTCTTC.

A few counts support this clonotype. The chain has TRBV7-3 and TRBJ2-2; D unclear. The CDR3 is made up of 13 amino acids. V was shortened by 5 bases and J by 6 bases, with 10 bases between the two germline ends. The germline V gene encodes CDR1 SGHTA and CDR2 FQGTGA. The CDR3 bases are TGTGCCAGCAGCCCAAGCGTCCCCGGGGAGCTGTTTTTT. As protein: CASSPSVPGELFF.

This clonotype was observed a handful of times. The CDR3 loop is CASNSRHWTGYEQYV. The DNA for the CDR3 is TGTGCCAGCAATTCTCGCCATTGGACGGGCTACGAGCAGTACGTC. The chain has TRBV6-2 or TRBV6-3 and TRBJ2-7; D call uncertain. CDR1 and CDR2 from the germline V gene are MNHEY and SVGEGT. Trimming took 7 bases from V and 3 from J, leaving 19 bases between them. The CDR3 covers 15 residues.

This clonotype was counted a few times. The V and J genes are TRBV7-9 and TRBJ2-1; 10 nucleotides agree with TRBD2. Trimming cost V 3 bases and J 8 bases; bases outside gene matches: 7. Germline V gene lookup returns CDR1 SEHNR and CDR2 FQNEAQ (reference sequence). The CDR3 is made up of 15 amino acids. CDR3 protein: CASSLSGGAVHEQFF. The CDR3 DNA is TGTGCCAGCAGCTTGAGCGGGGGGGCGGTCCATGAGCAGTTCTTC.

In its sample, this clonotype was seen a few times. The chain carries TRBV11-3 and TRBJ1-1; TRBD1 agrees at 10 bases. V lost 5 bases, J lost 6 bases, and 9 bases stayed unmatched. The CDR3 covers 15 residues. The V gene's germline CDR1 is SGHNT and CDR2 YENEEA. The DNA of the CDR3 is TGTGCCAGCAGCACCGGGACAGGGGCTCGGCCTGAAGCTTTCTTT. Its protein product is CASSTGTGARPEAFF.

The genes are TRBV2 and TRBJ1-2; maybe TRBD1 (6 bases). Germline CDR1 is SNHLY and CDR2 is FYNNEI. V was cut by 10 bases and J by 6 bases, with 15 bases left in between. This CDR3 contains 12 residues. The chain's CDR3 is CATRTAKNGYTF. In nucleotides, the CDR3 is TGTGCCACCCGGACAGCTAAGAATGGCTACACCTTC.

This clonotype was counted only a few times. The chain carries TRBV4-3 and TRBJ2-5; D is unclear. Trimming removed 0 bases at V and 5 bases at J, with 16 bases between. Germline CDR1 and CDR2: LGHNA and YSLEER. CDR3 length equals 16 residues. As DNA, the CDR3 is TGCGCCAGCAGCCAAGATTGGCAGGCGCCTGTGGAGACCCAGTACTTC. Translated, it gives CASSQDWQAPVETQYF.

This clonotype was observed a few times. V and J are TRBV2 and TRBJ2-1; 8 positions match TRBD1. The CDR3 is 15 residues long. The germline V gene has CDR1 SNHLY and CDR2 FYNNEI. Trimming removed 4 bases from V and 6 bases from J; junction bases left unmatched: 8. The CDR3 region has the DNA TGTGCCAGCAGTGTGGTACCCAGGGGGCCCAATGAGCAGTTCTTC. Its translation is CASSVVPRGPNEQFF.